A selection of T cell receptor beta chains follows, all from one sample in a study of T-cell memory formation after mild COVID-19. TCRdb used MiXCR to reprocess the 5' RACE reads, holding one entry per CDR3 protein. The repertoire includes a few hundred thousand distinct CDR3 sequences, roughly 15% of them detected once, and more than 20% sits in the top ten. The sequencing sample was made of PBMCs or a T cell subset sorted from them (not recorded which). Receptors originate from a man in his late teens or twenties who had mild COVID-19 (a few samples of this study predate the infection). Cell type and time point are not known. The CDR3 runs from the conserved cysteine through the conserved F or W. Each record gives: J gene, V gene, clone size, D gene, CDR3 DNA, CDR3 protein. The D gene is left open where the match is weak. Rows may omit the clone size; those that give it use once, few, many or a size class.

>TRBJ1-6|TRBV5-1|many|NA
TGCGCCAGCAGCCAAACCCCCGGAGCTATCAATTCACCCCTCCACTTT
CASSQTPGAINSPLHF
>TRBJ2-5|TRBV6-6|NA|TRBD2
TGTGCCAGCAGTTACTCGTGGACTAGCGGAATAGAGACCCAGTACTTC
CASSYSWTSGIETQYF
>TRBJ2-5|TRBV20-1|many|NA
TGCAGTGCTAGGGGCGACAGGGAGACCCAGTACTTC
CSARGDRETQYF
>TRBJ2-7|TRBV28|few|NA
TGTGCCAGCACTGAACCCATCGTCTCTTTTACGGATGAGTACTTC
CASTEPIVSFTDEYF
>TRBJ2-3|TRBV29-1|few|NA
TGCAGCGTTGACAAGGGGGCGGGATGGGAGATAGCAGATACGCAGTATTTT
CSVDKGAGWEIADTQYF
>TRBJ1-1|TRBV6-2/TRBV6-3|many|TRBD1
TGTGCCAGCAGTTACTCCGGGACAGGGTCGGCTGAAGCTTTCTTT
CASSYSGTGSAEAFF
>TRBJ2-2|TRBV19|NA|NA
TGTGCCAGTAGTCCACAGAGACTCGGGGAGCTGTTTTTT
CASSPQRLGELFF
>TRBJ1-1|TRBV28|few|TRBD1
TGTGCCAGCAGTTTGCCTGGGACAGGGGGCACTGAAGCTTTCTTT
CASSLPGTGGTEAFF
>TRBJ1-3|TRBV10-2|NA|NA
TGCGCCAGCAGTGAGCCCCGGGGGGGAACAATGCATTTT
CASSEPRGGTMHF
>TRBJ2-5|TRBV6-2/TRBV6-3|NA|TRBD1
TGTGCCAGCAGTGGCCGGGACAGAATCAGTCAAGAGACCCAGTACTTC
CASSGRDRISQETQYF
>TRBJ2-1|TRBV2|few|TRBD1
TGTGCCAGCACCTTGGGACAGGGGGCCTACAATGAGCAGTTCTTC
CASTLGQGAYNEQFF
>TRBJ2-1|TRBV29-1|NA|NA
TGCAGCGTGGGGAGATTCGACAGATACAATGAGCAGTTCTTC
CSVGRFDRYNEQFF
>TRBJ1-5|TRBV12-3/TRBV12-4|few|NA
TGTGCCAGCAGCCCCGGGACAACGATCACCCTTAGCAATCAGCCCCAGCATTTT
CASSPGTTITLSNQPQHF
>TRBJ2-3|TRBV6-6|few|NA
TGTGCCAGCAGTTATTGGCGGGGGCCGATCACAGATACGCAGTATTTT
CASSYWRGPITDTQYF
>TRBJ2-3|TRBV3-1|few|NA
TGTGCCAGCAGCCAAGATTACCTGGGAGGATATACGCAGTATTTT
CASSQDYLGGYTQYF
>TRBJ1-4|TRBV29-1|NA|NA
TGCAGCGTTGATGGTGGCGTTGGGAAACTGTTTTTT
CSVDGGVGKLFF
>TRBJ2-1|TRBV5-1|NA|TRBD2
TGCGCCAGCAGCCTGAGGACTAGCGGGGGTGTTGAGCAGTTCTTC
CASSLRTSGGVEQFF
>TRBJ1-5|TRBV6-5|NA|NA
TGTGCCAGCAGTGAGACTCCCAGTAGCAATCAGCCCCAGCATTTT
CASSETPSSNQPQHF
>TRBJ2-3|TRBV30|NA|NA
TGTGCCTGGAGAGCACTCAAACAGGGTAGAGATACGCAGTATTTT
CAWRALKQGRDTQYF
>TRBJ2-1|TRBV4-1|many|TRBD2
TGCGCCAGCAGCCACACTAGCGGGGAGCAGTTCTTC
CASSHTSGEQFF
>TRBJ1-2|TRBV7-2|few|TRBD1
TGTGCCAGCAGCTTAGTGTTGGGACAGGGGGCAAGTGGCTACACCTTC
CASSLVLGQGASGYTF
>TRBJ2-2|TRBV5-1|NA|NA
TGCGCCAGCAGCGCCGGGTGGAGCGGGGAGCTGTTTTTT
CASSAGWSGELFF
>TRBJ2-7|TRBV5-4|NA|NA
TGTGCCAGCAGCGTACAGGGTGGAGAACGCGAGCAGTACTTC
CASSVQGGEREQYF
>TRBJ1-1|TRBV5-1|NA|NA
TGCGCCAGCAGCCGACTGGGGGACGGTGAAGCTTTCTTT
CASSRLGDGEAFF
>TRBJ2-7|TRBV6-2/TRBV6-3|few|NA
TGTGCCAGCAGTCGCGGGCGCTCCTACGAGCAGTACTTC
CASSRGRSYEQYF
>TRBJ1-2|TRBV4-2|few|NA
TGTGCCAGCAGCCAAGTGCCCACAGTCAAAAGTAACTATGGCTACACCTTC
CASSQVPTVKSNYGYTF
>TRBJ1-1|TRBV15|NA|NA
TGTGCCACCAGCGGAAGAAGTGAAGGCCCTGAAGCTTTCTTT
CATSGRSEGPEAFF
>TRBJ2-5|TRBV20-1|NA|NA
TGCAGTGCTAGAACAGGAACCGAAGGGACCCAGTACTTC
CSARTGTEGTQYF
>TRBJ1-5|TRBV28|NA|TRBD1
TGTGCCAGCAACCCGGGTGGCAGGGGGCAGCAGCCCCAGCATTTT
CASNPGGRGQQPQHF
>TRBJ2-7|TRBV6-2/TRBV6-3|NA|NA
TGTGCCAGCAGTGAATACACCATCTACGAGCAGTACTTC
CASSEYTIYEQYF
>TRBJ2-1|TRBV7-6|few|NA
TGTGCCAGCAGCTTGCCACTAGGCCCTCCGGACTACAATGAGCAGTTCTTC
CASSLPLGPPDYNEQFF
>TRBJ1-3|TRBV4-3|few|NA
TGCGCCAGCAGCCAAGATCGGCAGGTCTTTGGAAACACCATATATTTT
CASSQDRQVFGNTIYF
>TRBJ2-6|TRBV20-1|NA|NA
TGCAGTGCTATGCCCTCTGGGGCCAACGTCCTGACTTTC
CSAMPSGANVLTF
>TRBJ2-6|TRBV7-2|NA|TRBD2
TGTGCCAGCAGTTTGCCGGCTAGCGGGGGTGAAAGAAATCCCCGTCCTGGGGCCAACGTCCTGACTTTC
CASSLPASGGERNPRPGANVLTF
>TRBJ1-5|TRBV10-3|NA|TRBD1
TGTGCCATCAGTGACCCAGCAAGCAGGGGGAATCAGCCCCAGCATTTT
CAISDPASRGNQPQHF
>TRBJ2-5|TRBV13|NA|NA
TGTGCCAGCAGCTCCTCGGCGGGCCGGGAGACCCAGTACTTC
CASSSSAGRETQYF
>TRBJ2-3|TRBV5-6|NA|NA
TGTGCCAGCAGCTTGGCCGGGACTCTTTTATACTTCAATACGCAGTATTTT
CASSLAGTLLYFNTQYF
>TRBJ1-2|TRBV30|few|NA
TGTGCCTGGTCGACGAGGGAAATCTATGGCTACACCTTC
CAWSTREIYGYTF
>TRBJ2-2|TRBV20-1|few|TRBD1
TGCAGTGCTAGAGATCTCACAGGGGCTAGCACCGGGGAGCTGTTTTTT
CSARDLTGASTGELFF
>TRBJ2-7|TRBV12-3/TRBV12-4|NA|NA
TGTGCCAGCAGTGGGGCGTCGGCCTACGAGCAGTACTTC
CASSGASAYEQYF
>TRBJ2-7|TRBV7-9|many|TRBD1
TGTGCCAGCAGCTTCCGGGACAGGGCTCAAGACGAGCAGTACTTC
CASSFRDRAQDEQYF
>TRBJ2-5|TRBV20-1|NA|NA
TGCAGTGCTAGCTGGGGTGACTACCAAGAGACCCAGTACTTC
CSASWGDYQETQYF
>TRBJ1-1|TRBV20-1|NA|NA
TGCAGTGCAGGGGGGCGGGGAAGAGGGAACACTGAAGCTTTCTTT
CSAGGRGRGNTEAFF
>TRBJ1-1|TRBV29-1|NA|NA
TGCAGCGTTGAAGGTTTCGCGGGCACTGAAGCTTTCTTT
CSVEGFAGTEAFF
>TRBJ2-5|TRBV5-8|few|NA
TGTGCCAGCAGCTTGGTTGGGCGGGGGCCTCAAGAGACCCAGTACTTC
CASSLVGRGPQETQYF
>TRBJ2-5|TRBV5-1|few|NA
TGCGCCAGCAGCTTGTTCAGCAGCATATCGCAAGAGACCCAGTACTTC
CASSLFSSISQETQYF
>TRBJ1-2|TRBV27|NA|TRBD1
TGTGCCAGCAGTTTAGGACAGGGTAATAACTATGGCTACACCTTC
CASSLGQGNNYGYTF
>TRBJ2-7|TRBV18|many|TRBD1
TGTGCCAGCTCATCAACAGGGGTTAGCGAGCAGTACTTC
CASSSTGVSEQYF
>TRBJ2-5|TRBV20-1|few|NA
TGCAGTGCTAGGGGCCCCGCCGAGACCCAGTACTTC
CSARGPAETQYF
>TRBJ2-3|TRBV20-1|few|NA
TGCAGTGCTCCCGACTTACGGGAGAGCACAGATACGCAGTATTTT
CSAPDLRESTDTQYF
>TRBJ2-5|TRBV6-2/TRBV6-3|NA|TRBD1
TGTGCCAGCACCCAGCCCAGAGGACAGGGGGCAGAGACCCAGTACTTC
CASTQPRGQGAETQYF
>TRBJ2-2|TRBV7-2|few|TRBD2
TGTGCCAGCAGCTTAGATGGGGGGGTCACCGGGGAGCTGTTTTTT
CASSLDGGVTGELFF
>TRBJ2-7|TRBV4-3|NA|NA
TGCGCCAGCAGCCAAGATCGAAGGCGGGGGCCCTTCTCCTACGAGCAGTACTTC
CASSQDRRRGPFSYEQYF